The rows below give T cell receptor beta chains drawn from one sample of a study of OX40 agonist ivuxolimab in advanced cancers. Sequencing used immunoSEQ multiplex PCR; TCRdb keeps in-frame clones, though not all of them. The table shows around 64,000 clones, with around 90% occurring only once. The sequences come from CD4+ or CD8+ T cells sorted from blood, collected in a trial of the OX40 agonist ivuxolimab. The receptors stem from an adult with an advanced solid tumor such as melanoma, head and neck, liver or kidney cancer. Each CDR3 is given with its conserved first and last residue. The D gene is left open where the match is weak. Some rows have no size entry. The others give once, few or many, or a class for an expanded clone.

D	J	V	size	CDR3	DNA
NA	TRBJ2-1	TRBV5-1	few	CASSPLGSSYNEQFF	TGCGCCAGCAGCCCCTTGGGAAGCTCCTACAATGAGCAGTTCTTC
NA	TRBJ2-7	TRBV5-6	NA	CASSFGSADEQYF	TGTGCCAGCAGCTTCGGATCGGCGGACGAGCAGTACTTC
NA	TRBJ2-5	TRBV6-6	few	CASSDRDGRHF	TGTGCCAGCAGCGACCGGGACGGACGACACTTC
TRBD2	TRBJ2-4	TRBV11-2	NA	CASRTLAGGSIQYF	TGTGCCAGCAGGACTCTAGCGGGGGGTAGCATTCAGTACTTC
TRBD1	TRBJ2-7	TRBV11-2	once	CASSLDRGGYEQYF	TGTGCCAGCAGCTTGGACAGGGGCGGCTACGAGCAGTACTTC
NA	TRBJ1-5	TRBV4-1	few	CASSQDGWQIGKPQHF	TGCGCCAGCAGCCAAGATGGCTGGCAGATCGGCAAGCCCCAGCATTTT
NA	TRBJ2-3	TRBV5-1	NA	CASSSDRASDTQYF	TGCGCCAGCAGCTCGGACAGAGCATCAGATACGCAGTATTTT
TRBD1	TRBJ2-7	TRBV6-5	NA	CATQQGFAYEQYF	TGTGCCACCCAACAGGGGTTCGCCTACGAGCAGTACTTC
NA	TRBJ1-6	TRBV6-5	NA	CASGRGTADSPLHF	TGTGCCAGTGGGAGAGGGACCGCCGATTCACCCCTCCACTTT
NA	TRBJ2-1	TRBV29-1	NA	CSAKIHLRKDNEQFF	TGCAGCGCTAAAATTCACCTCAGGAAAGACAATGAGCAGTTCTTC
NA	TRBJ2-3	TRBV6-1	NA	CASSVEGADTQYF	TGTGCCAGCAGTGTGGAGGGGGCAGATACGCAGTATTTT
NA	TRBJ2-7	TRBV5-4	NA	CASSRDTSSYEQYF	TGTGCCAGCAGCCGAGACACGAGCTCCTACGAGCAGTACTTC
NA	TRBJ2-5	TRBV18	NA	CASSPPSVQGETQYF	TGTGCCAGCTCACCACCTTCAGTCCAGGGAGAGACCCAGTACTTC
TRBD2	TRBJ2-1	TRBV9	NA	CASSVAGGNYNEQFF	TGTGCCAGCAGCGTAGCGGGGGGGAACTACAATGAGCAGTTCTTC
NA	TRBJ1-5	TRBV2	NA	CASSANPGQGRYQPQHF	TGTGCCAGCAGTGCAAACCCAGGCCAGGGTAGGTATCAGCCCCAGCATTTT
NA	TRBJ2-7	TRBV6-5	NA	CASSYPGGVQYF	TGTGCCAGCAGTTACCCAGGGGGGGTCCAGTACTTC
TRBD1	TRBJ1-4	TRBV5-6	NA	CASSLGTGYNEKLFF	TGTGCCAGCAGCTTGGGGACAGGGTACAATGAAAAACTGTTTTTT
NA	TRBJ1-3	TRBV19	few	CASSIVAAASGNTIYF	TGTGCCAGTAGTATAGTGGCAGCAGCCTCTGGAAACACCATATATTTT
TRBD1	TRBJ1-5	TRBV10-3	NA	CAISQGAGQPQHF	TGTGCCATCAGTCAGGGGGCAGGACAGCCCCAGCATTTT
TRBD2	TRBJ2-3	TRBV19	NA	CASFSGRGTDTQYF	TGTGCCAGCTTTAGCGGGAGAGGCACAGATACGCAGTATTTT
NA	TRBJ2-5	TRBV19	NA	CASSIRGQETQYF	TGTGCCAGTAGTATCCGGGGGCAAGAGACCCAGTACTTC
NA	TRBJ2-6	TRBV13	NA	CASSSLFSGANVLTF	TGTGCCAGCAGCTCGCTGTTCTCTGGGGCCAACGTCCTGACTTTC
NA	TRBJ2-5	TRBV7-7	NA	CASSLTGQRQETQYF	TGTGCTAGCAGCTTAACGGGGCAGAGACAAGAGACCCAGTACTTC
NA	TRBJ2-3	TRBV5-1	NA	CASSLVEGYTQYF	TGCGCCAGCAGCTTGGTTGAAGGATACACGCAGTATTTT
TRBD1	TRBJ1-5	TRBV10-3	NA	CAISQVQGDQPQHF	TGTGCCATCAGTCAAGTCCAGGGGGATCAGCCCCAGCATTTT
TRBD1	TRBJ2-7	TRBV7-9	NA	CASSSGQGAYEQYF	TGTGCCAGCAGCTCGGGACAGGGGGCCTACGAGCAGTACTTC
NA	TRBJ1-5	TRBV6-1	NA	CAVARGSNQPQHF	TGTGCCGTAGCTAGGGGGAGCAATCAGCCCCAGCATTTT
NA	TRBJ2-5	TRBV29-1	NA	CSVVEFQETQYF	TGCAGCGTTGTGGAATTCCAAGAGACCCAGTACTTC
TRBD1	TRBJ1-5	TRBV5-3	few	CARSGTDRGNQPQHF	TGTGCCAGAAGCGGAACGGACAGGGGGAATCAGCCCCAGCATTTT
TRBD2	TRBJ2-3	TRBV2	NA	CASSGVTSGTSTDTQYF	TGTGCCAGCAGTGGGGTGACTAGCGGGACTTCCACAGATACGCAGTATTTT
NA	TRBJ1-3	TRBV23-1	NA	CASPSPRVRYTIYF	TGCGCCAGCCCCTCCCCGCGGGTAAGATACACCATATATTTT
NA	TRBJ1-6	TRBV9	NA	CASSVAPDLNSPLHF	TGTGCCAGCAGCGTAGCCCCGGACCTTAATTCACCCCTCCACTTT
NA	TRBJ2-3	TRBV9	NA	CASSPYETVSDTQYF	TGTGCCAGCAGCCCATATGAGACGGTATCAGATACGCAGTATTTT
NA	TRBJ2-7	TRBV2	NA	CASRGVYEQYF	TGTGCCAGCCGAGGGGTCTACGAGCAGTACTTC
NA	TRBJ2-5	TRBV14	NA	CASSPRRGQQETQYF	TGTGCCAGCAGCCCCAGGCGGGGGCAACAAGAGACCCAGTACTTC